Shown below are 27 T cell receptor beta chains from a single sample sequenced in a study of cytomegalovirus exposure and HLA in healthy donors. 60 Vbeta and 13 Jbeta primers were used in PCR. Produced via immunoSEQ multiplex PCR; TCRdb's table is partial and in-frame only. The profile shows some 170,000 clones, 81% of them singletons. Input material: PBMCs. These receptors originate from a woman aged 18-35 years in good health and CMV-seropositive.

CDR3 sequence reads: CASSSTGTGISYEQYF. The CDR3 DNA reads TGTGCCAGCAGCTCTACCGGGACAGGGATCTCCTACGAGCAGTACTTC. V is TRBV5-4 and J is TRBJ2-7, with TRBD1 matching 9 bases. CDR3 size: 16 residues. Germline CDR1 is SGHNT and CDR2 is YYREEE (reference sequence). Unmatched junction bases numbered 7, after V lost 3 bases and J lost 0 bases.

The chain is built from TRBV11-3 and TRBJ2-2; D is possibly TRBD1 (5 bases). The CDR3 runs to 15 residues. Trimming stripped 1 base from V and 1 base from J, with 7 bases between. Germline V gene sequence: CDR1 SGHNT, CDR2 YENEEA. As DNA, the CDR3 is TGTGCCAGCAGCTTAGCTCAGGGGAACACCGGGGAGCTGTTTTTT. It codes for CASSLAQGNTGELFF.

The rearrangement joins TRBV19 to TRBJ1-4, with no clear D. The CDR3 is made up of 16 amino acids. V lost 3 bases, J lost 5 bases, and 16 bases lay in between. Germline CDR1 LNHDA, CDR2 SQIVND (reference sequence). This chain's CDR3 is CASSMTSGWGNEKLFF. The CDR3 nucleotides read TGTGCCAGTAGTATGACGTCGGGGTGGGGAAATGAAAAACTGTTTTTT. The complete variable domain, with remaining parts taken from reference TRBV19 and TRBJ1-4, reads DGGITQSPKYLFRKEGQNVTLSCEQNLNHDAMYWYRQDPGQGLRLIYYSQIVNDFQKGDIAEGYSVSREKKESFPLTVTSAQKNPTAFYLCASSMTSGWGNEKLFFGSGTQLSVL.

The V and J genes are TRBV11-2 and TRBJ2-7; D is uncertain. The ends were cut back, 6 bases at V and 5 bases at J, with 20 bases in the middle. The germline gives CDR1 SGHAT, CDR2 FQNNGV. This CDR3 is 15 amino acids long. The CDR3 bases are TGTGCCAGCAGTTCCTCGACTCCGTTCGTCGACGAGCAGTACTTC. This sequence encodes CASSSSTPFVDEQYF.

For this clone: The junction does not match germline at one end; this may be a read error. The chain joins TRBV23-1 to TRBJ1-5; no reliable D call. TRBV23-1 carries the ORF label, with uncertain function. The CDR3 covers 14 residues. In DNA, the CDR3 is TGCGCCGGCAGTCAAACCTGGGCAGGTCAGCCCCAGCATTTT. It is translated as CAGSQTWAGQPQHF.

The V and J genes are TRBV5-1 and TRBJ2-5; 10 bases line up with TRBD2. Per germline, CDR1 SGHRS and CDR2 YFSETQ. V gave up 1 base and J gave up 4 bases; unmatched junction bases: 10. This CDR3 region has 17 residues. This CDR3 reads CASSLLPSGGAGETQYF. CDR3 DNA sequence: TGCGCCAGCAGCTTGTTACCCAGCGGGGGGGCTGGAGAGACCCAGTACTTC.

J is TRBJ2-5 and V is TRBV2; a possible D gene is TRBD2 (5 bases). This CDR3 has 13 residues. Deletions cut 5 bases from V and 4 bases from J, with 11 bases between. From germline, CDR1 is SNHLY and CDR2 FYNNEI. In DNA form, the CDR3 reads TGTGCCAGCAGTTCGGAGGTCGGAGAGACCCAGTACTTC. It yields the protein CASSSEVGETQYF.

The rearrangement uses TRBV7-9 and TRBJ2-1; possibly TRBD2 for D (7 bases). Germline values: CDR1 SEHNR, CDR2 FQNEAQ (reference sequence). The CDR3 has 18 residues. V was clipped by 1 base and J by 7 bases, with 23 bases between them. CDR3 nucleotide sequence: TGTGCCAGCAGCTTAGGGCAGACGGGGGGATATACAGGGAATGAGCAGTTCTTC. Translated: CASSLGQTGGYTGNEQFF.

The chain links TRBV11-2 to TRBJ1-2, with a weak D call TRBD1 (5 bases). CDR3 length: 14 residues. Trimming removed 2 bases at V and 8 bases at J, with 15 bases between. Germline V gives CDR1 SGHAT, CDR2 FQNNGV. The CDR3 coding sequence is TGTGCCAGCAGCTTATGGTGGGACTCGGAGGGCTACACCTTC. This codes for CASSLWWDSEGYTF.

This clone was detected only a few times. The chain uses TRBV28 and TRBJ1-4; D ambiguous. The CDR3 sequence is 15 residues long. The V and J ends lost 6 bases and 3 bases respectively, with 14 bases between them. CDR1 is MDHEN and CDR2 is SYDVKM in the germline V gene. The CDR3 is CASRPAGVANEKLFF. For the CDR3, the DNA is TGTGCCAGCAGACCCGCCGGAGTTGCTAATGAAAAACTGTTTTTT.

The V and J genes are TRBV25-1 and TRBJ2-7; weak D call: TRBD1 (7 bases). CDR3 length: 15 amino acids. Germline V gives CDR1 MGHDK, CDR2 SYGVNS. Trimming shortened V by 5 bases and J by 9 bases, and 23 bases separated the two germline ends. The CDR3 nucleotides are TGTGCCAGCAGTAGGGACAGCCGGACTATCATCGGGCAGTACTTC. It is translated as CASSRDSRTIIGQYF.

The chain has TRBV2 and TRBJ2-2, with D tentatively TRBD2 (5 bases). The V and J ends lost 10 bases and 3 bases respectively, with 15 bases between them. This CDR3 region has 14 residues. Germline V gene sequence: CDR1 SNHLY, CDR2 FYNNEI. The CDR3 spells CAIPGDKYTGELFF. DNA of the CDR3: TGTGCCATCCCCGGGGATAAGTACACCGGGGAGCTGTTTTTT.

The V call is TRBV9, the J call TRBJ2-7, with 7 bases fitting TRBD2. The CDR3 has 14 amino acids. With V trimmed by 3 bases and J by 0 bases, 3 bases remained unmatched. The germline CDR1 and CDR2 sequences are SGDLS and YYNGEE. The CDR3 DNA sequence: TGTGCCAGCAGCGGCGGGGGAAACTCCTACGAGCAGTACTTC. Its protein product is CASSGGGNSYEQYF.

The chain has TRBV11-1 and TRBJ2-5, with 7 nucleotides matching TRBD1. The CDR3 runs 17 residues. Germline loops: CDR1 SGHAT, CDR2 FQDESV (reference sequence). Trimming at V came to 4 bases and at J to 1 base, leaving 12 bases not matched to a gene. This chain's CDR3 is CASSSVTSAGGQETQYF. In nucleotides, the CDR3 is TGTGCCAGCAGCTCCGTCACCTCAGCAGGGGGCCAAGAGACCCAGTACTTC.

V usage is TRBV11-2 and J usage is TRBJ2-7, with 9 bases fitting TRBD1. V gave up 4 bases and J gave up 3 bases; unmatched junction bases: 4. In germline, CDR1 is SGHAT, CDR2 FQNNGV. The CDR3 has 14 residues. Here the CDR3 DNA reads TGTGCCAGCAGCTCCGGGACAGGGATCTACGAGCAGTACTTC. This gives the protein CASSSGTGIYEQYF.

This rearrangement joins TRBV29-1 to TRBJ2-2; TRBD2 matches 7 bases. V was pared by 7 bases and J by 6 bases, with 2 bases of the junction left unmatched. Germline CDR1 and CDR2: SQVTM and ANQGSEA. The CDR3 covers 11 residues. Here the CDR3 reads CSGRGAGELFF. DNA of the CDR3: TGCAGCGGACGGGGGGCCGGGGAGCTGTTTTTT.

The chain links TRBV4-3 to TRBJ1-2; D not certain. The CDR3 spans 14 residues. Germline assignment: CDR1 LGHNA and CDR2 YSLEER. The V end was cut by 0 bases, the J end by 1 base, with 6 bases between. CDR3 region: CASSQEVVNYGYTF. CDR3 DNA: TGCGCCAGCAGCCAAGAGGTAGTTAACTATGGCTACACCTTC.

CDR3 region: CASSFGLGGEAFF. CDR3 coding DNA: TGTGCCAGCAGCTTTGGACTAGGGGGAGAAGCTTTCTTT. The V and J genes are TRBV7-8 and TRBJ1-1; D is perhaps TRBD1 (6 bases). Between the trimmed V and J ends, which lost 3 bases and 8 bases, there was a span of 13 bases. Germline V gene data show CDR1 as SGHVS and CDR2 as FQNEAQ. The CDR3 is made up of 13 amino acids.

The chain employs TRBV28 and TRBJ2-5; TRBD2 agrees at 8 bases. The CDR3 length is 16 residues. Unmatched junction bases numbered 14, after V lost 6 bases and J lost 5 bases. In germline, CDR1 is MDHEN, CDR2 SYDVKM. The CDR3 DNA reads TGTGCCAGCAGCCAATTCACCGGGGGGGCCGGTGAGACCCAGTACTTC. Residues: CASSQFTGGAGETQYF.

Turning to this clone: This same CDR3 is encoded by further DNA sequences in the sample. The J gene is TRBJ1-2, the V gene TRBV28, with D possibly TRBD1 on 6 matching bases. The V gene lost 8 bases and the J gene lost 2 bases, with 9 bases spanning the gap. This CDR3 spans 12 amino acids. Germline V gene lookup returns CDR1 MDHEN and CDR2 SYDVKM. CDR3 sequence (DNA): TGTGCCAGCCAAACAGGGAACTATGGCTACACCTTC. Translating gives CASQTGNYGYTF.

The V call is TRBV10-1, the J call TRBJ1-3; 7 bases map to TRBD1. CDR1 and CDR2 (germline): WNHNN, SYGVQD (reference sequence). This CDR3 comprises 14 residues. Trimming took 5 bases from V and 3 from J; bases not matched to a gene: 4. The CDR3 protein is CASSSGTVGNTIYF. DNA for the CDR3: TGCGCCAGCAGTTCCGGGACAGTTGGAAACACCATATATTTT.

The V gene is TRBV2, the J gene TRBJ2-7; D is perhaps TRBD2 (5 bases). Trimming left V 4 bases short and J 0 bases short, with 7 bases between. Germline-derived CDR1 and CDR2 are SNHLY and FYNNEI. The CDR3 covers 13 residues. The CDR3 DNA sequence: TGTGCCAGCAGTGGAGGGCCCTCCTACGAGCAGTACTTC. This sequence encodes CASSGGPSYEQYF.

The V and J genes are TRBV10-3 and TRBJ1-1, with 8 bases identical to TRBD1. There are 13 residues in the CDR3. The germline V gene has CDR1 ENHRY and CDR2 SYGVKD. Trimming took 6 bases from V and 1 from J; bases not matched to a gene: 1. Here the CDR3 DNA reads TGTGCCATCAGGGGGACAGGGAACACTGAAGCTTTCTTT. Its translation: CAIRGTGNTEAFF.

The CDR3 sequence: CASSAQYNSPLHF. CDR3 nucleotides: TGTGCCAGCAGTGCCCAATATAATTCACCCCTCCACTTT. The chain carries TRBV2 and TRBJ1-6, with D uncertain. This CDR3 spans 13 amino acids. With 4 bases removed from V and 4 bases from J, the gap between germline ends came to 5 bases. Germline lookup yields CDR1 SNHLY and CDR2 FYNNEI.

The CDR3 reads CASSIGASILTEAFF. The CDR3 DNA sequence: TGTGCCAGTAGTATAGGGGCCAGTATTCTGACTGAAGCTTTCTTT. The V gene is TRBV19, the J gene TRBJ1-1, with no clear D. Trimming stripped 1 base from V and 5 bases from J, with 14 bases between. The CDR3 is 15 amino acids. Per germline, CDR1 LNHDA and CDR2 SQIVND (reference sequence).

This CDR3 reads CASQPGQRELEQFF. In nucleotides, the CDR3 is TGTGCCAGCCAGCCGGGACAGCGAGAACTTGAGCAGTTCTTC. The chain joins TRBV7-9 to TRBJ2-1; 7 positions match TRBD1. V was clipped by 8 bases and J by 9 bases; unmatched bases: 13. This CDR3 region has 14 residues. Germline V gene sequence: CDR1 SEHNR, CDR2 FQNEAQ (reference sequence).

V is TRBV29-1 and J is TRBJ2-5; D is undetermined. The DNA end favors TRBJ2-7, so the J call may be wrong. Germline loops: CDR1 SQVTM, CDR2 ANQGSEA. The CDR3 runs to 11 residues. The CDR3 nucleotides read TGCAGCGTTGTGGGCTCCTACGAGCAGTACTTC. Amino acid sequence: CSVVGSYEQYF.